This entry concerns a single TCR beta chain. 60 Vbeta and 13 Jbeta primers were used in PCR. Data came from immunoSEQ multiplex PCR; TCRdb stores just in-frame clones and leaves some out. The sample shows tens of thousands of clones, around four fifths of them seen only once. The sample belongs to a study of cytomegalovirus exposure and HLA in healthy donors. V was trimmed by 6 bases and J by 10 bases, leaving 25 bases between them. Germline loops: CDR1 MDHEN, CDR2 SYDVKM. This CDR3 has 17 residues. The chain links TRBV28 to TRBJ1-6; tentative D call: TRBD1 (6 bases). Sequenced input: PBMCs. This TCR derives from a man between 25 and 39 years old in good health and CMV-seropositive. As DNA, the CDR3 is TGTGCCAGCAGCCCGGGGGGCCTCCAGAGTGAACGCTCACCCCTCCACTTT. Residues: CASSPGGLQSERSPLHF.